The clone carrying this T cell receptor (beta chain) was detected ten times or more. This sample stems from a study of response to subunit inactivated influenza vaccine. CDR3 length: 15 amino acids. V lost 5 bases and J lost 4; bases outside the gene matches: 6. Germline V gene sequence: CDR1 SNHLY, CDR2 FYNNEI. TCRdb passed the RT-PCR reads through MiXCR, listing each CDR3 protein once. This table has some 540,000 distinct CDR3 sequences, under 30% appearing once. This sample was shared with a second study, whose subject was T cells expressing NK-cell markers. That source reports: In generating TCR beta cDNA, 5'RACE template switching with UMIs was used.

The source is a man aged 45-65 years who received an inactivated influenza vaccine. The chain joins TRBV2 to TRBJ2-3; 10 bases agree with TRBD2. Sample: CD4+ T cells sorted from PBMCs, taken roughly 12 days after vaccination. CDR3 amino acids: CASSSTSGQADTQYF. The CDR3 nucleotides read TGTGCCAGCAGTTCGACTAGCGGGCAAGCAGATACGCAGTATTTT. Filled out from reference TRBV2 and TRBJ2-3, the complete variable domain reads EPEVTQTPSHQVTQMGQEVILRCVPISNHLYFYWYRQILGQKVEFLVSFYNNEISEKSEIFDDQFSVERPDGSNFTLKIRSTKLEDSAMYFCASSSTSGQADTQYFGPGTRLTVL.